The 5 T cell receptor beta chains presented below share a single source sample, sequenced in a study of T-cell reconstitution after alpha-beta-depleted transplantation in children. It was with unique molecular identifiers that the TCRbeta library was prepared. Using its own MiXCR run on the PCR reads, TCRdb lists one record per CDR3 protein. The repertoire includes some 830,000 distinct CDR3 sequences, about 15% of them detected once, and approximately 5% sits in the top ten. The sequencing used PBMCs, mostly from graft donor cells, collected 360 days after TCRalphabeta/CD19-depleted stem cell transplant. All receptors come from a male patient younger than 18 who had a stem cell transplant for acute lymphoblastic leukemia, so the T cells may come from the graft donor.

The sample holds a few counts of this clonotype. CDR3 in DNA: TGTGCCAGCAGTGAAACGGCAGGGAATCAGCCCCAGCATTTT. This encodes CASSETAGNQPQHF. This chain uses TRBV2 with TRBJ1-5, with D perhaps TRBD1 (5 bases). V was cut by 2 bases and J by 4 bases, with 9 bases left in between. The germline gives CDR1 SNHLY, CDR2 FYNNEI. The CDR3 totals 14 residues.

This clonotype was observed a few times. The V and J genes are TRBV5-6 and TRBJ2-1, with D hard to call. CDR3 size: 15 residues. The germline V gene encodes CDR1 SGHDT and CDR2 YYEEEE. V shed 0 bases and J shed 6 bases, with 13 bases lying between them. CDR3 sequence reads: CASSLVLSIPNEQFF. CDR3 coding DNA: TGTGCCAGCAGCTTGGTTCTCAGTATCCCCAATGAGCAGTTCTTC.

This clonotype was detected only a few times. The chain recombines TRBV9 with TRBJ2-7, with D possibly being TRBD1 (6 bases). V was clipped by 6 bases and J by 3 bases, with 22 bases between them. CDR1 is SGDLS and CDR2 is YYNGEE in the germline V gene. This CDR3 region has 16 residues. The CDR3 loop reads CASNRGRTAYIYEQYF. CDR3 nucleotides: TGTGCCAGCAACCGGGGCAGGACAGCCTATATCTACGAGCAGTACTTC.

V and J are TRBV20-1 and TRBJ1-1; D may be TRBD1 (5 bases). Germline V gives CDR1 DFQATT, CDR2 SNEGSKA (reference sequence). V gave up 0 bases and J gave up 4 bases, with 15 bases separating them. The CDR3 covers 15 residues. The CDR3 is CSARDWEGVSTEAFF. DNA of the CDR3: TGCAGTGCTAGAGATTGGGAAGGGGTCAGCACTGAAGCTTTCTTT.

Turning to this clonotype: Germline and junction disagree at one end, which may indicate a read error. The chain has TRBV7-8 and TRBJ2-7; TRBD2 might be the D (5 bases). The CDR3 runs to 9 residues. The germline gives CDR1 SGHVS, CDR2 FQNEAQ. CDR3 loop: CASSPSGDF. CDR3 nucleotide sequence: TGTGCCAGCAGCCCCTCCGGGGACTTC.